Shown below are 17 T cell receptor beta chains from a single sample sequenced in a study of T cell clones after liver transplantation. The protocol was immunoSEQ multiplex PCR, while the TCRdb copy is restricted to in-frame clones and leaves out a portion. Of more than 95,000 clones listed, roughly 80% are singletons. The sequencing here drew on CD4+ T cells from blood, taken around 44 months after liver transplant. The source of these receptors is a human patient who received a liver transplant. Some T cells could come from the graft donor.

V and J are TRBV28 and TRBJ1-5; weak D call: TRBD1 (5 bases). V lost 5 bases to trimming and J lost 4 bases, with 18 bases between them. CDR1 and CDR2 from the germline V gene are MDHEN and SYDVKM. The CDR3 contains 16 residues. CDR3 in DNA: TGTGCCAGCAGTCCCGCCGGGGCTCACAAAAATCAGCCCCAGCATTTT. Protein: CASSPAGAHKNQPQHF.

This chain connects TRBV6-6 to TRBJ1-6; D uncertain. The germline V gene encodes CDR1 MNHNY and CDR2 SVGAGI (reference sequence). The CDR3 totals 15 residues. Trimming cost V 3 bases and J 8 bases, with 14 bases left between them. The CDR3 reads CASSYDGPRDSPLHF. In DNA, the CDR3 is TGTGCCAGCAGTTATGATGGGCCTAGGGATTCACCCCTCCACTTT.

To note about this clone: The same CDR3 also results from other DNA sequences found in this sample. The chain recombines TRBV25-1 with TRBJ2-5, with TRBD2 matching 8 bases. CDR3 length: 13 residues. Looked up from germline, CDR1 is MGHDK and CDR2 is SYGVNS. V trimming: 6 bases; J trimming: 5 bases; junction bases outside the gene matches: 5. CDR3 residues: CASRERESETQYF. For the CDR3, the DNA is TGTGCCAGCAGAGAGCGGGAGAGCGAGACCCAGTACTTC. Filled out from reference TRBV25-1 and TRBJ2-5, the complete variable domain reads EADIYQTPRYLVIGTGKKITLECSQTMGHDKMYWYQQDPGMELHLIHYSYGVNSTEKGDLSSESTVSRIRTEHFPLTLESARPSHTSQYLCASRERESETQYFGPGTRLLVL.

This clone was counted between two and nine times. The CDR3 is CASSSRIAGYQETQYF. In DNA form, the CDR3 reads TGTGCCAGCAGCTCCCGAATTGCGGGGTACCAAGAGACCCAGTACTTC. The chain has TRBV27 and TRBJ2-5; D might be TRBD2 (6 bases). This CDR3 is 16 amino acids long. Per the germline V gene, CDR1 is MNHEY and CDR2 is SMNVEV (reference sequence). V lost 6 bases, J lost 0 bases, and 17 bases lay in between.

The rearrangement links TRBV7-9 to TRBJ2-2; 8 nucleotides align to TRBD1. Germline V CDR1 and CDR2: SEHNR, FQNEAQ (reference sequence). V lost 6 bases to trimming and J lost 8 bases; unmatched junction nucleotides: 17. The CDR3 consists of 17 residues. The DNA for the CDR3 is TGTGCCAGCAGGCGCCCCCTAGGAACAGGGGGGACGGGGGAGCTGTTTTTT. This encodes CASRRPLGTGGTGELFF.

The chain recombines TRBV19 with TRBJ1-5; D possibly corresponds to TRBD1 (5 bases). The germline V gene has CDR1 LNHDA and CDR2 SQIVND (reference sequence). V dropped 7 bases and J dropped 5 bases, with 12 bases sitting between them. The CDR3 consists of 13 residues. CDR3 coding DNA: TGTGCCAGTAACCGGCAGGGCGATCAGCCCCAGCATTTT. This codes for CASNRQGDQPQHF.

The rearrangement links TRBV4-1 to TRBJ1-2, with 7 bases matching TRBD1. Trimming at V came to 4 bases and at J to 2 bases, leaving 7 bases not matched to a gene. This CDR3 region has 15 residues. Germline V lookup: CDR1 MGHRA, CDR2 YSYEKL. DNA for the CDR3: TGCGCCAGCAGCCCGGCCGACAGGGTAAACTATGGCTACACCTTC. This sequence encodes CASSPADRVNYGYTF.

This rearrangement joins TRBV30 to TRBJ1-2; D is uncertain. V lost 5 bases and J lost 2, with 9 bases in between. The CDR3 extends over 12 amino acids. Germline assignment: CDR1 GTSNPN and CDR2 SVGIG (reference sequence). Here the CDR3 DNA reads TGTGCCTGGGGGGAAGGGAACTATGGCTACACCTTC. Amino acid sequence: CAWGEGNYGYTF.

The chain combines TRBV18 with TRBJ1-3; D is unclear. Germline V CDR1 and CDR2: KGHSH, LQKENI. Trimming shortened V by 3 bases and J by 0 bases, and 12 bases separated the two germline ends. The CDR3 has 16 amino acids. CDR3 in DNA: TGTGCCAGCTCACCCCAACAGACAAACTCTGGAAACACCATATATTTT. Its protein is CASSPQQTNSGNTIYF.

The genes are TRBV29-1 and TRBJ2-5, with D perhaps matching TRBD1 (6 bases). Trimming cost V 5 bases and J 5 bases, with 12 bases left between them. CDR3 length: 12 residues. CDR1 is SQVTM and CDR2 is ANQGSEA in the germline V gene. The CDR3 DNA is TGCAGCGTTAACAGGGTGGGGGAGACCCAGTACTTC. The encoded protein is CSVNRVGETQYF.

The genes are TRBV5-1 and TRBJ2-1; a possible D gene is TRBD1 (6 bases). There are 13 residues in the CDR3. CDR1 is SGHRS, CDR2 YFSETQ, per germline. V lost 3 bases to trimming and J lost 5 bases, with 9 bases between them. CDR3 loop: CASSSDRDNEQFF. The DNA for the CDR3 is TGCGCCAGCAGCTCGGACAGAGACAATGAGCAGTTCTTC. The variable domain in full, with the rest retrieved from reference TRBV5-1 and TRBJ2-1, is KAGVTQTPRYLIKTRGQQVTLSCSPISGHRSVSWYQQTPGQGLQFLFEYFSETQRNKGNFPGRFSGRQFSNSRSEMNVSTLELGDSALYLCASSSDRDNEQFFGPGTRLTVL.

The V gene is TRBV7-3, the J gene TRBJ2-5; D may be TRBD1 (6 bases). The germline CDR1 and CDR2 sequences are SGHTA and FQGTGA. This CDR3 is built from 15 residues. With 2 bases removed from V and 5 bases from J, the gap between germline ends came to 15 bases. The chain's CDR3 is CASSLDAGVGETQYF. CDR3 in DNA: TGTGCCAGCAGCTTAGACGCAGGGGTTGGGGAGACCCAGTACTTC. Based on the CDR3 plus reference TRBV7-3 and TRBJ2-5, the full variable domain is GAGVSQTPSNKVTEKGKYVELRCDPISGHTALYWYRQSLGQGPEFLIYFQGTGAADDSGLPNDRFFAVRPEGSVSTLKIQRTERGDSAVYLCASSLDAGVGETQYFGPGTRLLVL.

This clone was detected only a few times. The chain recombines TRBV27 with TRBJ1-2; 8 bases map to TRBD1. In germline, CDR1 is MNHEY, CDR2 SMNVEV (reference sequence). The V and J ends lost 3 bases and 2 bases, in that order; junction bases with no gene match: 5. This CDR3 has 15 residues. The CDR3 here is CASSFSDRANYGYTF. CDR3 bases: TGTGCCAGCAGTTTTTCGGACAGGGCAAACTATGGCTACACCTTC.

In its sample, this clone was seen many times. Here the CDR3 DNA reads TGTGCCAGCAGTGCGCCGGGACAGGGGTTTTCTAGCTCCTACGAGCAGTACTTC. Amino acids: CASSAPGQGFSSSYEQYF. The chain employs TRBV28 and TRBJ2-7; 10 nucleotides align to TRBD1. CDR1 is MDHEN, CDR2 SYDVKM, per germline. The trim removed 5 bases at V and 0 bases at J, leaving 13 bases unmatched. The CDR3 loop spans 18 amino acids.

V usage is TRBV7-8 and J usage is TRBJ1-6; weak D call: TRBD1 (5 bases). The length of the CDR3 is 14 residues. Germline-derived CDR1 and CDR2 are SGHVS and FQNEAQ. V was trimmed by 2 bases and J by 12 bases, leaving 14 bases between them. The chain's CDR3 is CASSLLSGRGPLHF. CDR3 nucleotide sequence: TGTGCCAGCAGCTTATTATCGGGGCGGGGACCCCTCCACTTT.

Worth noting for this clone: An end of the junction does not agree with germline; a read error may underlie this. This chain connects TRBV28 to TRBJ1-1; D remains unclear. Germline CDR1 MDHEN, CDR2 SYDVKM. This CDR3 has 15 amino acids. The CDR3 DNA reads as TGTGCCAGCTTCTCATTGGGCCTCCGGAACTCTGAAGCTTTCTTT. This translates into CASFSLGLRNSEAFF.

The J gene is TRBJ2-7, the V gene TRBV4-3; maybe TRBD2 (5 bases). The CDR3 runs to 13 residues. Germline CDR1 reads LGHNA; CDR2 reads YSLEER. The V gene lost 3 bases and the J gene lost 6 bases, with 12 bases spanning the gap. This CDR3 is CASSHDPGSEQYF. As DNA, the CDR3 is TGCGCCAGCAGCCACGACCCGGGGAGCGAGCAGTACTTC.